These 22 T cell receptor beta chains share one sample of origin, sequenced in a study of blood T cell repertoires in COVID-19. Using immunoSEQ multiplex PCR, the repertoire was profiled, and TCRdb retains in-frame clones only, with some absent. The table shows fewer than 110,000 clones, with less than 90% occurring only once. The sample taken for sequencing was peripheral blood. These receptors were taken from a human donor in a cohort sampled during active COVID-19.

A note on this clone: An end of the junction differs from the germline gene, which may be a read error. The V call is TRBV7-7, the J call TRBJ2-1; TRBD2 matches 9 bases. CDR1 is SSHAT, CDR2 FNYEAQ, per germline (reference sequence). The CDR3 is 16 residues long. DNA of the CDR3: TGTGCTAGCAGCTCCGTAGCGGGAGATTCCTACAATGAGCAGTTCTTC. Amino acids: CASSSVAGDSYNEQFF.

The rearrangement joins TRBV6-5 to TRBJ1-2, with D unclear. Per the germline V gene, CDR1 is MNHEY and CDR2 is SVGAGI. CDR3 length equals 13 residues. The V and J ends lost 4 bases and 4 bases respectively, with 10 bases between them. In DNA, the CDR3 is TGTGCCAGCAGTTCATCAGGCTTCTATGGCTACACCTTC. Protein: CASSSSGFYGYTF.

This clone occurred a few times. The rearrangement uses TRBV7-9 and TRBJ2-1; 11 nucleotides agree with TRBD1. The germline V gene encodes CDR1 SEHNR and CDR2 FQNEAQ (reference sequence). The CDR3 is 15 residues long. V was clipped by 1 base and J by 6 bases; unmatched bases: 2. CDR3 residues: CASSLVGQGANEQFF. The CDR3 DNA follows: TGTGCCAGCAGCTTAGTTGGACAGGGGGCCAATGAGCAGTTCTTC.

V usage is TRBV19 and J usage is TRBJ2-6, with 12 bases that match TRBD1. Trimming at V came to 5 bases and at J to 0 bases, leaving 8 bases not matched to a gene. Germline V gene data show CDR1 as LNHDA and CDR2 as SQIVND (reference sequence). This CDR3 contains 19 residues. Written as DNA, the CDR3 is TGTGCCAGTAGTGAGACCGGGACAGGGGGCGTCTCTGGGGCCAACGTCCTGACTTTC. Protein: CASSETGTGGVSGANVLTF.

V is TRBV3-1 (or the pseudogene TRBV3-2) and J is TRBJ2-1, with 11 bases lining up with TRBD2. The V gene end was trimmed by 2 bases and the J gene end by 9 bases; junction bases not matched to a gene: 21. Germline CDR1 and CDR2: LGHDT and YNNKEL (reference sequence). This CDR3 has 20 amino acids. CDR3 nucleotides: TGTGCCAGCAGCCAACCTTTCGCACCACCTTTAGCGGGGGGGTTTTTTGAGCAGTTCTTC. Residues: CASSQPFAPPLAGGFFEQFF.

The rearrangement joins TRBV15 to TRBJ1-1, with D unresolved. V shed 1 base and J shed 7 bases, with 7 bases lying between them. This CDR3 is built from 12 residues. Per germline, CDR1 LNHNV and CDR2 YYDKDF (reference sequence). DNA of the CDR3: TGTGCCACCAGCAGAGGGTGGAGTGAAGCTTTCTTT. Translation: CATSRGWSEAFF.

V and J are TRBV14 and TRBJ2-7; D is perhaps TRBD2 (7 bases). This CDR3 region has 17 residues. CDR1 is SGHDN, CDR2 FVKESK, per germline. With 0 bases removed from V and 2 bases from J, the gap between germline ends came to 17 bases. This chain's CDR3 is CASSQDWAGAGPYEQYF. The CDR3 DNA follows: TGTGCCAGCAGCCAAGACTGGGCGGGGGCGGGGCCCTACGAGCAGTACTTC.

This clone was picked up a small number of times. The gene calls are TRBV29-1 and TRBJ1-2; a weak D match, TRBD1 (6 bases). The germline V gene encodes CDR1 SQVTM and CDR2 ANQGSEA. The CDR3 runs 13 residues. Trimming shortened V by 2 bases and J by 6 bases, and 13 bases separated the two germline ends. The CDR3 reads CSVELDSSHGYTF. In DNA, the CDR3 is TGCAGCGTTGAATTGGACAGCTCCCATGGCTACACCTTC.

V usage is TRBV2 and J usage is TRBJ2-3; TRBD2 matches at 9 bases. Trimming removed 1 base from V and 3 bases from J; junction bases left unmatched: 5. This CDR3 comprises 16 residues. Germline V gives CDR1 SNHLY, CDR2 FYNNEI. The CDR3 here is CASSEGRLAVTDTQYF. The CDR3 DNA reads TGTGCCAGCAGTGAAGGCCGACTAGCGGTGACAGATACGCAGTATTTT.

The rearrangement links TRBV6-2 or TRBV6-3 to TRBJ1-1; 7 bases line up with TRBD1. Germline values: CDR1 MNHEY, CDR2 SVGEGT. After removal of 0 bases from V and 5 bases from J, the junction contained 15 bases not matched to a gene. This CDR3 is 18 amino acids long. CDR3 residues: CASSYSALENRGWTEAFF. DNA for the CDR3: TGTGCCAGCAGTTACTCGGCCCTGGAGAACAGGGGTTGGACTGAAGCTTTCTTT.

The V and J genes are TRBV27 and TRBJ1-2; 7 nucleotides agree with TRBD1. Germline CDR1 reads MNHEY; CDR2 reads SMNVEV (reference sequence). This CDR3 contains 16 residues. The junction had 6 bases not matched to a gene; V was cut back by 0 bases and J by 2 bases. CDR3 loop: CASSLSKGTVNYGYTF. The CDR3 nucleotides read TGTGCCAGCAGTTTATCGAAGGGGACAGTCAACTATGGCTACACCTTC.

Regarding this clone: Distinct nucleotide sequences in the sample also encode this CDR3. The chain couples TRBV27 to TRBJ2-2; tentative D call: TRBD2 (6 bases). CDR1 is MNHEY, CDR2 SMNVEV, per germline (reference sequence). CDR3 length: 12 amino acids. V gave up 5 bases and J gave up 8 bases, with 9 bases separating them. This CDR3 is CASSPRGGELFF. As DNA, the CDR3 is TGTGCCAGCAGTCCCCGGGGGGGGGAGCTGTTTTTT.

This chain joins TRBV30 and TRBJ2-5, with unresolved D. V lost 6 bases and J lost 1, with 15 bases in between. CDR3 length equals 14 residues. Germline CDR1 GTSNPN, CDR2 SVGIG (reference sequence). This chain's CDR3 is CACPRRGFQETQYF. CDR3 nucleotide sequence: TGTGCCTGCCCCCGGAGAGGATTCCAAGAGACCCAGTACTTC.

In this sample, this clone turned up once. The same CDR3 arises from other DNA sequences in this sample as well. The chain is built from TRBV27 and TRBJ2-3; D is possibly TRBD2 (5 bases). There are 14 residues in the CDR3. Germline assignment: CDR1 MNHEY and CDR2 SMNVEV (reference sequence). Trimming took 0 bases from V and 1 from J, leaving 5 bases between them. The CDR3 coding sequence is TGTGCCAGCAGTTTATCGCGGGGCACAGATACGCAGTATTTT. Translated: CASSLSRGTDTQYF.

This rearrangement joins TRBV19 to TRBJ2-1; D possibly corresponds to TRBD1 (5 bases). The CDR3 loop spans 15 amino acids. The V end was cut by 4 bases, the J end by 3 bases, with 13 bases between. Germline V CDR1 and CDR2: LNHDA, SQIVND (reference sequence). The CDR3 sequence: CASSKAKTDYNEQFF. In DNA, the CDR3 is TGTGCCAGTAGTAAAGCTAAGACAGACTACAATGAGCAGTTCTTC.

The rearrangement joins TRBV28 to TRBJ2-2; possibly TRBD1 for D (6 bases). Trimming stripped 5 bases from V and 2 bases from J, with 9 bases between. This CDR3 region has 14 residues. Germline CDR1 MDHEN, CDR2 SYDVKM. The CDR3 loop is CASSQGGNTGELFF. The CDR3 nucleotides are TGTGCCAGCAGTCAAGGGGGAAACACCGGGGAGCTGTTTTTT.

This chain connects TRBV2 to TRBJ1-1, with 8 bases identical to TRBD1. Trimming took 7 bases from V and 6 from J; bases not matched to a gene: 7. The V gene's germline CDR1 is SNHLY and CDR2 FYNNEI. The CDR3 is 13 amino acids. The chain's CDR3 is CASTPDRVPEAFF. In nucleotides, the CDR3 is TGTGCCAGCACCCCGGACAGGGTCCCTGAAGCTTTCTTT.

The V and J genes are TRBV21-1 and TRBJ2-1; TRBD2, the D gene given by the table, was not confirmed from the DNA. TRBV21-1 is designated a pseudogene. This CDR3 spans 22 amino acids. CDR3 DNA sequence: TGTGCCAGCAGCAATGTAGGGGGTCGGCGGACTAGCGGGGGCAGGGCCTCTAATGAGCAGTTCTTC. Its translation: CASSNVGGRRTSGGRASNEQFF.

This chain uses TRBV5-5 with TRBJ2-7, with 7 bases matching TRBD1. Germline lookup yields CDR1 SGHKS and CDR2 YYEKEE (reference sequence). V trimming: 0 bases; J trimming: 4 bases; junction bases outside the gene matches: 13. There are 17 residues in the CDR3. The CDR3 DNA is TGTGCCAGCAGCTTGGTTTCGACGGGACAGCATTTTTACGAGCAGTACTTC. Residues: CASSLVSTGQHFYEQYF.

In DNA form, the CDR3 reads TGTGCCAGCAGAGCGGGCTGGGGGGGCTACACCTTC. Protein sequence: CASRAGWGGYTF. The chain uses TRBV28 and TRBJ1-2; D perhaps matches TRBD1 (5 bases). This CDR3 is 12 amino acids long. Looked up from germline, CDR1 is MDHEN and CDR2 is SYDVKM. With 6 bases removed from V and 8 bases from J, the gap between germline ends came to 13 bases.

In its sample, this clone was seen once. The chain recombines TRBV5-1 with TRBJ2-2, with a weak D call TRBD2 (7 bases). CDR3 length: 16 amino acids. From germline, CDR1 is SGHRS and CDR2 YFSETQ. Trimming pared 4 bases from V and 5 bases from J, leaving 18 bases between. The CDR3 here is CASSMTRGLDTGELFF. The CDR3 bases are TGCGCCAGCAGCATGACGCGGGGGCTCGATACCGGGGAGCTGTTTTTT.

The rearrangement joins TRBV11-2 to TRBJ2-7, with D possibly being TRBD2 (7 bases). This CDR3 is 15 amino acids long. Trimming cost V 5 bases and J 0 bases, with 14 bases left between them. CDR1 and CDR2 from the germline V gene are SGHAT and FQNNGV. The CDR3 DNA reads TGTGCCAGCAGCAAAGAGGGGGGGAGCTCCTACGAGCAGTACTTC. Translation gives CASSKEGGSSYEQYF.